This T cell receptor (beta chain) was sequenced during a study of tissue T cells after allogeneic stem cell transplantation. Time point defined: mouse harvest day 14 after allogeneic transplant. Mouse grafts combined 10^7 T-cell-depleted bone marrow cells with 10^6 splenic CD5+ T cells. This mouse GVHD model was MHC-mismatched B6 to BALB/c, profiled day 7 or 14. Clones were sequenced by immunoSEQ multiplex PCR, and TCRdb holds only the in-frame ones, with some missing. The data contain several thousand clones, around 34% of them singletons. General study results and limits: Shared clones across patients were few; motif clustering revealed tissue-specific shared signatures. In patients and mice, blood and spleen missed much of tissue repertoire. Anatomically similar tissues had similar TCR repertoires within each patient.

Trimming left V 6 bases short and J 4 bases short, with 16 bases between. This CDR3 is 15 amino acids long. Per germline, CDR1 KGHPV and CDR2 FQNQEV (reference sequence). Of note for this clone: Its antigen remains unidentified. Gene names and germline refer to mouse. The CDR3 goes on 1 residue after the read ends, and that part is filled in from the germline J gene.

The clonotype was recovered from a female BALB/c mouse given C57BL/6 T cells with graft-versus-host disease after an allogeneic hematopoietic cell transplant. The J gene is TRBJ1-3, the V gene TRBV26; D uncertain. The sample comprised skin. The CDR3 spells CASSPRREAGNTLYF. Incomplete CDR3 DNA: TGTGCCAGCAGCCCGAGACGGGAGGCAGGAAATACGCTCTAT.